The 16 T cell receptor beta chains presented below share a single source sample, sequenced in a study of beta chain features in type 1 diabetes. The study's findings and limits: Researchers report that Type 1 diabetes patients had moderately but significantly shorter TCRB CDR3s across all four CD4+ subsets.

Antigens for these TCRs are unknown. Of the isolated RNA, all was reverse transcribed, and so the sequenced material was expressed TCRB transcripts. Assay: immunoSEQ multiplex PCR; the TCRdb copy retains only in-frame clones and omits some. The table shows a few hundred thousand clones, with over 8.5% occurring only once. Sequencing was performed on central memory CD4+ T cells from blood. These receptors were obtained from a man aged 25-45 years with type 1 diabetes.

The V and J genes are TRBV29-1 and TRBJ2-7; the match to TRBD2 covers 13 bases. CDR1 is SQVTM and CDR2 is ANQGSEA in the germline V gene. Unmatched junction bases numbered 7, after V lost 3 bases and J lost 5 bases. This CDR3 has 15 amino acids. In DNA form, the CDR3 reads TGCAGCGTTGACAGACTAGCGGGAGGAGGCAACGAGCAGTACTTC. This gives the protein CSVDRLAGGGNEQYF.

The chain joins TRBV2 to TRBJ1-4, with 8 bases lining up with TRBD1. Losses at the gene ends were 5 bases for V and 6 bases for J; bases not matched to a gene: 8. This CDR3 is 15 amino acids long. Germline CDR1 and CDR2: SNHLY and FYNNEI. Here the CDR3 DNA reads TGTGCCAGCAGTCCAGCCCCGGACAGGGATGAAAAACTGTTTTTT. This translates into CASSPAPDRDEKLFF.

This clone was observed a few times. The V and J genes are TRBV18 and TRBJ2-7; D could derive from TRBD1 or TRBD2 (5 bases each). CDR3 length: 15 amino acids. V was cut by 0 bases and J by 3 bases, with 12 bases left in between. Germline CDR1 KGHSH, CDR2 LQKENI. In DNA, the CDR3 is TGTGCCAGCTCACCACCACACGGGGCTGGCTACGAGCAGTACTTC. Translating it yields CASSPPHGAGYEQYF.

This clone was recorded a few times. This sequence joins TRBV6-6 and TRBJ1-5; 8 bases map to TRBD1. The trim removed 5 bases at V and 2 bases at J, leaving 5 bases unmatched. This CDR3 is 15 amino acids long. Germline values: CDR1 MNHNY, CDR2 SVGAGI (reference sequence). For the CDR3, the DNA is TGTGCCAGCAGTCAGACAGGGGCTGGCAATCAGCCCCAGCATTTT. Its translation: CASSQTGAGNQPQHF.

The V and J genes are TRBV5-4 and TRBJ2-1; 7 bases match TRBD2. The CDR3 is 17 residues long. V trimming: 4 bases; J trimming: 4 bases; junction bases outside the gene matches: 14. Germline CDR1 is SGHNT and CDR2 is YYREEE (reference sequence). CDR3 nucleotide sequence: TGTGCCAGCAGCCCCTCCCCCGGGCTAGCGGTGTACAATGAGCAGTTCTTC. Amino acids: CASSPSPGLAVYNEQFF.

J is TRBJ1-5 and V is TRBV28; D gene ambiguous. Trimming shortened V by 3 bases and J by 0 bases, and 12 bases separated the two germline ends. Germline V gene lookup returns CDR1 MDHEN and CDR2 SYDVKM. CDR3 length equals 16 residues. CDR3 sequence: CASSFESTLSNQPQHF. CDR3 sequence (DNA): TGTGCCAGCAGTTTTGAGTCAACCCTTAGCAATCAGCCCCAGCATTTT.

V is TRBV27 and J is TRBJ2-6; the match to TRBD1 covers 12 bases. V lost 6 bases to trimming and J lost 1 base; unmatched junction nucleotides: 4. Germline V lookup: CDR1 MNHEY, CDR2 SMNVEV (reference sequence). The CDR3 totals 17 residues. CDR3: CASSRDRGRSGANVLTF. CDR3 in DNA: TGTGCCAGCAGCCGGGACAGGGGGCGATCTGGGGCCAACGTCCTGACTTTC.

This clone was observed at least ten times. The V gene is TRBV6-6, the J gene TRBJ2-1, with D possibly matching TRBD1 (5 bases). The CDR3 runs to 13 residues. The germline CDR1 and CDR2 sequences are MNHNY and SVGAGI (reference sequence). Trimming took 7 bases from V and 5 from J, leaving 12 bases between them. The CDR3 sequence is CASTTWGNNEQFF. The CDR3 region has the DNA TGTGCCAGCACCACATGGGGCAACAATGAGCAGTTCTTC.

This clone was picked up a small number of times. The rearrangement joins TRBV5-4 to TRBJ1-1, with D tentatively TRBD1 (5 bases). The CDR3 sequence is 14 residues long. Trimming removed 3 bases from V and 4 bases from J, with 13 bases in between. Germline CDR1 reads SGHNT; CDR2 reads YYREEE (reference sequence). The CDR3 reads CASSSGATFTEAFF. The CDR3 nucleotides read TGTGCCAGCAGCTCCGGGGCGACATTCACTGAAGCTTTCTTT.

This clone appeared a few times. This is likely an artifact of a read error, given a far larger clone one base away. This chain joins TRBV30 and TRBJ1-1; no clear D gene. The V end lost 7 bases, the J end lost 1 base, and 7 bases lay between the germline ends. CDR1 GTSNPN and CDR2 SVGIG come from the germline V gene (reference sequence). This CDR3 is built from 11 residues. The CDR3 coding sequence is TGTGCCTTGACCGAGAACACTGAAGCTTTCTTT. Its protein product is CALTENTEAFF.

A few counts support this clone. The chain joins TRBV7-2 to TRBJ1-2; TRBD1 might be the D (6 bases). The CDR3 length is 15 residues. V was shortened by 5 bases and J by 7 bases, with 20 bases between the two germline ends. Germline assignment: CDR1 SGHTA and CDR2 FQGNSA. The CDR3 nucleotides read TGTGCCAGCAGCCGCTTAAGGTCAGGGGATGGTGGCTACACCTTC. This translates into CASSRLRSGDGGYTF.

V and J are TRBV5-4 and TRBJ2-5; the match to TRBD2 covers 14 bases. This CDR3 is built from 17 residues. CDR1 and CDR2 from the germline V gene are SGHNT and YYREEE (reference sequence). The V and J ends lost 2 bases and 4 bases, in that order; junction bases with no gene match: 7. DNA for the CDR3: TGTGCCAGCAGCTTTGGGACTAGCGGGAGCGGTAGAGAGACCCAGTACTTC. This codes for CASSFGTSGSGRETQYF. Based on the CDR3 plus reference TRBV5-4 and TRBJ2-5, the full variable domain is ETGVTQSPTHLIKTRGQQVTLRCSSQSGHNTVSWYQQALGQGPQFIFQYYREEENGRGNFPPRFSGLQFPNYSSELNVNALELDDSALYLCASSFGTSGSGRETQYFGPGTRLLVL.

This clone was counted between two and nine times. V usage is TRBV2 and J usage is TRBJ2-2; D call uncertain. Germline CDR1 reads SNHLY; CDR2 reads FYNNEI. CDR3 length: 15 residues. Trimming removed 6 bases at V and 0 bases at J, with 11 bases between. In DNA, the CDR3 is TGTGCCAGCAGAAGAACCACAACGAACACCGGGGAGCTGTTTTTT. Its translation is CASRRTTTNTGELFF.

The gene calls are TRBV4-2 and TRBJ2-1; 8 nucleotides line up with TRBD2. Germline values: CDR1 LGHNA, CDR2 YNFKEQ. Trimming took 1 base from V and 9 from J; bases not matched to a gene: 8. The CDR3 loop spans 15 amino acids. The CDR3: CASSQGPAGDAEQFF. In DNA, the CDR3 is TGTGCCAGCAGCCAAGGGCCAGCGGGAGACGCTGAGCAGTTCTTC.

The chain has TRBV6-6 and TRBJ2-1, with 7 bases matching TRBD1. V dropped 9 bases and J dropped 5; count of bases not matched to a gene: 1. Germline CDR1 reads MNHNY; CDR2 reads SVGAGI (reference sequence). CDR3 length equals 11 residues. This chain's CDR3 is CASTGDNEQFF. CDR3 nucleotide sequence: TGTGCCAGTACAGGGGACAATGAGCAGTTCTTC.

There are a few counts of this clone. The V gene is TRBV6-6, the J gene TRBJ1-1, with D perhaps TRBD1 (5 bases). V was cut by 5 bases and J by 1 base, with 17 bases left in between. Germline CDR1 is MNHNY and CDR2 is SVGAGI (reference sequence). CDR3 length: 16 amino acids. The CDR3 DNA follows: TGTGCCAGCAGTGACTATTTAGGGGCAGGGAACACTGAAGCTTTCTTT. Protein: CASSDYLGAGNTEAFF.